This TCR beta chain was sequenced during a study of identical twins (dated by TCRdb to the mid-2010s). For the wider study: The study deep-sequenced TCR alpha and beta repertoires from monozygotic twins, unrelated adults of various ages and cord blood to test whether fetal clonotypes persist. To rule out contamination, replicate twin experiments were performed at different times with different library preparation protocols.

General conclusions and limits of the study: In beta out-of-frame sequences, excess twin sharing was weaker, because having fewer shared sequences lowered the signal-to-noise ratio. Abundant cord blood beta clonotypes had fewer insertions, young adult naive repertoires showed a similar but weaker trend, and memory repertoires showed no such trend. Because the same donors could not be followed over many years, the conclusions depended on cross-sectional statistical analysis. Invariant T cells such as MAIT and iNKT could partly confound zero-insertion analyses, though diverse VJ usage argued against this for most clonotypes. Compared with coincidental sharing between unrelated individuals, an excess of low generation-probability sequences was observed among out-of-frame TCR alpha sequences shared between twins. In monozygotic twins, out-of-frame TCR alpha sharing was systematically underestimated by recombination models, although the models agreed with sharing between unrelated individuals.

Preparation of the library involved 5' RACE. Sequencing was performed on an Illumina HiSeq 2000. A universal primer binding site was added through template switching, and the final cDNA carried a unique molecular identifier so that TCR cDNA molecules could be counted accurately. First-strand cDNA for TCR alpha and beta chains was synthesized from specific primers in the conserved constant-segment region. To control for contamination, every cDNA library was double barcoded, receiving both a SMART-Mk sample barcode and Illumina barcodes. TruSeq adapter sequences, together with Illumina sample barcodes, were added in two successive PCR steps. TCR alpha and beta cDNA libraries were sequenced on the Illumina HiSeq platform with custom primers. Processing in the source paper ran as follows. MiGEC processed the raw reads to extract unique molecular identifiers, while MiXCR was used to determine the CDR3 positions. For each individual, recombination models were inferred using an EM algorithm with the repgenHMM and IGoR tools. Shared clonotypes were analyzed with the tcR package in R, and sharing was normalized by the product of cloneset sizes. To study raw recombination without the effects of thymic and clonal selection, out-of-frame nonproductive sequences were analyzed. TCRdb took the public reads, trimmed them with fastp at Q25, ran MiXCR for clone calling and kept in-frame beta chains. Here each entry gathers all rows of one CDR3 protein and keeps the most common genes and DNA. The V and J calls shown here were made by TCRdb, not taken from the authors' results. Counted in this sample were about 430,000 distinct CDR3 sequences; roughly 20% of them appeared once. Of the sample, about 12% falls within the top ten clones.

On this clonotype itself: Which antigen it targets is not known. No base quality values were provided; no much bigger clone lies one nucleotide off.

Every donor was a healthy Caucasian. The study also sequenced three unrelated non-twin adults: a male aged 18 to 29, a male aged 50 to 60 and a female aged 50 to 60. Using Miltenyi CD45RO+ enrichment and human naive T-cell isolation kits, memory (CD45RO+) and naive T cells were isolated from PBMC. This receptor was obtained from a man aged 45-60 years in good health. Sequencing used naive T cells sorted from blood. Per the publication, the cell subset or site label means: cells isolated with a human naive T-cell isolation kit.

The bases are TGTGCCAGCAGCTTGGGGCAGGGCGGCTTTCAGCCCCAGCATTTT. Translated, this is CASSLGQGGFQPQHF. The chain joins TRBV5-6 to TRBJ1-5; the best D guess is TRBD1, with 5 bases matching. The germline V gene encodes CDR1 SGHDT and CDR2 YYEEEE. Cut back by 0 bases and 6 bases, the V and J ends lie 13 bases apart. CDR3 length: 15 amino acids, cysteine to phenylalanine. Only the CDR3 portion is preserved as DNA: 45 bases, with reading frame beginning at the first base.